Included here is one TCR beta chain sequence, with context. What it recognizes is unknown. The data derive from a study of neurological immune-mediated disorders. A 10-nucleotide random UMI tagged transcripts in template-switch 5'RACE cDNA synthesis. TCRdb itself ran the 5' RACE reads through MiXCR, one entry per CDR3 protein. The sample has approximately 49,000 distinct CDR3 sequences, 9% to 10% seen once. Indicated time point: longitudinal time-point 1 (baseline). Findings and caveats of the study: The study found the most TCR clonal expansion in HTLV-1-associated myelopathy and the least in multiple sclerosis, below healthy controls.

V shed 5 bases and J shed 5 bases, with 15 bases lying between them. The CDR3 sequence is 14 residues long. Sequenced material: PBMCs. V gene TRBV12-3 or TRBV12-4 combines with J gene TRBJ2-5; D may be TRBD1 or TRBD2 (5 bases each). The sequence came from a woman in her 40s in good health. CDR3 bases: TGTGCCAGCAGTCCCCACTCGGGACGGGAGACCCAGTACTTC. Translating it yields CASSPHSGRETQYF.